The TCR beta chain under discussion was sequenced for a study of T cells in women clearing cervical HPV infection. On the study more broadly: Blood came at first lesion visit for cases, post-clearance for controls.

The CDR3 has 16 amino acids. The trim removed 4 bases at V and 5 bases at J, leaving 13 bases unmatched. Germline CDR1 SGHRS, CDR2 YFSETQ. General study results and limits: T-cell numbers per sample were unknown and may explain richness differences. Combining TCR richness with V gene abundances gave roughly 0.8 AUC. Repertoire richness, not evenness, was significantly elevated in CIN3+ cases versus controls.

Turning to this clone: The antigen is undetermined. The CDR3 end falls 3 residues outside the read, so it is completed with the germline J gene.

Only in-frame clones appear in the TCRdb table, and some are missing; sequencing was by immunoSEQ multiplex PCR. The sample has 20,000 to 25,000 clones; the top ten hold more than 9%. The J gene is TRBJ2-5, the V gene TRBV5-1, with 8 nucleotides matching TRBD1. Material for sequencing was blood buffy coat. The receptor was derived from a woman between 18 and 75 years old with a cervical HPV16 infection that either progressed to CIN3+ or cleared (not recorded which). The sequenced part of the CDR3 DNA is TGCGCCAGCAGCCAAGGACAGGGTCGAAATTTGGAGACC. It translates to CASSQGQGRNLET. The CDR3 in full is CASSQGQGRNLETQYF.